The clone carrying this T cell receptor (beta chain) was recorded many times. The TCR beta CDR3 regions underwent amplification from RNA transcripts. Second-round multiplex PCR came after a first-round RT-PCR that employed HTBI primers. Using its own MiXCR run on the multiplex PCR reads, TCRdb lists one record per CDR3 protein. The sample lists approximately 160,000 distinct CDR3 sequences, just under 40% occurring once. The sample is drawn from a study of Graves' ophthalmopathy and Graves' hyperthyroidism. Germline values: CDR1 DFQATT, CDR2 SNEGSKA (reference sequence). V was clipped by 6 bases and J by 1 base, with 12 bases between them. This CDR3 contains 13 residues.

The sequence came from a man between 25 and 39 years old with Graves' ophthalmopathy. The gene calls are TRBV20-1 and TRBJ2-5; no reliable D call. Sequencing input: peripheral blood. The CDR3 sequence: CSAPSGSQETQYF. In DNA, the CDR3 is TGCAGTGCCCCTTCTGGGTCCCAAGAGACCCAGTACTTC.